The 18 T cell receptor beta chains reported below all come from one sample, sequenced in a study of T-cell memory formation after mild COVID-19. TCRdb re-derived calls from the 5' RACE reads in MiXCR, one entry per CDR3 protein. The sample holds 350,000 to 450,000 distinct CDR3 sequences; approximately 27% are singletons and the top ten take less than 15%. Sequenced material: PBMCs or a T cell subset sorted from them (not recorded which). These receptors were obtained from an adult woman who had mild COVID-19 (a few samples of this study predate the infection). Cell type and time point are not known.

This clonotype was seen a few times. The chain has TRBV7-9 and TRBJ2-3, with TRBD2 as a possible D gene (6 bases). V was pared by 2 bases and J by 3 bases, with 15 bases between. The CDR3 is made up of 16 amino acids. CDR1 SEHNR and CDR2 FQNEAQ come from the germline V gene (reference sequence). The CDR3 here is CASSLLEGMSTDTQYF. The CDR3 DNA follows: TGTGCCAGCAGCTTATTGGAGGGAATGTCGACAGATACGCAGTATTTT.

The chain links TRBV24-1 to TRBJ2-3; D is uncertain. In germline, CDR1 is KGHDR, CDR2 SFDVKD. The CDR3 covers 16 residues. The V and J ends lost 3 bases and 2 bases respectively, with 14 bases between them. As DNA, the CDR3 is TGTGCCACCAGTGATCCATTAGGACCGACCACAGATACGCAGTATTTT. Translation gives CATSDPLGPTTDTQYF.

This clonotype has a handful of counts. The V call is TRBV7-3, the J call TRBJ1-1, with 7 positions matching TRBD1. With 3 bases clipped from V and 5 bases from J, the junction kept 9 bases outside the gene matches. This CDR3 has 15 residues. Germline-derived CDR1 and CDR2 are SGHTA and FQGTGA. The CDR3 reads CASSFAQGSGTEAFF. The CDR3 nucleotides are TGTGCCAGCAGCTTTGCACAGGGGTCGGGTACTGAAGCTTTCTTT.

The CDR3 is CASTEDVNTEAFF. The CDR3 region has the DNA TGTGCCAGCACCGAGGACGTCAACACTGAAGCTTTCTTT. The chain employs TRBV7-9 and TRBJ1-1; no clear D gene. V was pared by 7 bases and J by 2 bases, with 11 bases between. The length of the CDR3 is 13 residues. Germline V gives CDR1 SEHNR, CDR2 FQNEAQ (reference sequence).

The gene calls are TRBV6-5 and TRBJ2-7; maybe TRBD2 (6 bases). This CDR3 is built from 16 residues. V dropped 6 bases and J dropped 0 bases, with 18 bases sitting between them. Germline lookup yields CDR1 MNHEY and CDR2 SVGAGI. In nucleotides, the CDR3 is TGTGCCAGCAGCTCTCAGGCCGGGAGACTCTCCTACGAGCAGTACTTC. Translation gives CASSSQAGRLSYEQYF.

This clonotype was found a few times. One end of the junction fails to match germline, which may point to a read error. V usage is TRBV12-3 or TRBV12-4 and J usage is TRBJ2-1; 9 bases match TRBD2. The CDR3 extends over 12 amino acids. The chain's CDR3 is CASSGGLARSNF. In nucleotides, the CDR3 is TGTGCCAGCAGCGGAGGACTAGCGCGATCAAACTTC.

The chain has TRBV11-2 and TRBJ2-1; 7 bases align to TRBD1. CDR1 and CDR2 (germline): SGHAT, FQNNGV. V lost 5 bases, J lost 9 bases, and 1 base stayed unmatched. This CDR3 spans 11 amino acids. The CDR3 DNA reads TGTGCCAGCAGCACAGGGGCTGAGCAGTTCTTC. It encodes CASSTGAEQFF.

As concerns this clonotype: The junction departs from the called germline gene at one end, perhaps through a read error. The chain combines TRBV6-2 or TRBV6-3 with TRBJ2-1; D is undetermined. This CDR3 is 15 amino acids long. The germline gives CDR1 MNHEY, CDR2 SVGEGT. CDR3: CASSLVRSSYNEKFF. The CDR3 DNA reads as TGTGCCAGCAGTCTCGTGAGGAGCTCCTACAATGAGAAGTTCTTC.

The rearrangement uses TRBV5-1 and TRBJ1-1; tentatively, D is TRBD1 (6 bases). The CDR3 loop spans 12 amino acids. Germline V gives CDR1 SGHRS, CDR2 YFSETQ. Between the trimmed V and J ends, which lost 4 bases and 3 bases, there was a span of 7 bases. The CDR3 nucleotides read TGCGCCAGCAGCAAGGGGGACACTGAAGCTTTCTTT. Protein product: CASSKGDTEAFF.

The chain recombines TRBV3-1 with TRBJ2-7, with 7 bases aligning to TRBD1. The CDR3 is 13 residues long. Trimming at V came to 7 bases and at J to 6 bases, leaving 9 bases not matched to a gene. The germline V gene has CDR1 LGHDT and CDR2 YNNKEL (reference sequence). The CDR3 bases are TGTGCCAGCATCGCTACCCCAGGGGGCGAGCAGTACTTC. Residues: CASIATPGGEQYF.

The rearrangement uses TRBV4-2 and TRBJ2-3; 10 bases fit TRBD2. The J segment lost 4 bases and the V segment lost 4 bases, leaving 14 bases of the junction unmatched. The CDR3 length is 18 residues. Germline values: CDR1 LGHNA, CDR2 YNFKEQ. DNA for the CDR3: TGTGCCAGCAGCCTCCACACTAGCGGGGTTCCCGGGGCAGATACGCAGTATTTT. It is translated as CASSLHTSGVPGADTQYF.

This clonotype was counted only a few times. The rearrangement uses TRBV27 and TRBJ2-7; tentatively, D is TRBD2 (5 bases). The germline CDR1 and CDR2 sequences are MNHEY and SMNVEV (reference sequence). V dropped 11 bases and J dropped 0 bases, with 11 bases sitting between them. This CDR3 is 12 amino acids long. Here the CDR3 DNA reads TGTGCCTCAAGCGGCCGCTCCTACGAGCAGTACTTC. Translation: CASSGRSYEQYF.

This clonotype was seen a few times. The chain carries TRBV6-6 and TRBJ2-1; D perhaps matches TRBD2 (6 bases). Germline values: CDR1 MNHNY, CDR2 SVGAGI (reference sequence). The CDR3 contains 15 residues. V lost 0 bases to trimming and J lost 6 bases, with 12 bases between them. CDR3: CASSYSRQGGNEQFF. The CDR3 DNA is TGTGCCAGCAGTTACTCGAGGCAGGGAGGCAATGAGCAGTTCTTC.

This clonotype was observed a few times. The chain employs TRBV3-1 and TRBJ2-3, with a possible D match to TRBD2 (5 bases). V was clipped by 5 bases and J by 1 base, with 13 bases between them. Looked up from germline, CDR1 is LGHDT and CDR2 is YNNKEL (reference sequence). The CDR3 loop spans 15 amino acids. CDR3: CASSSAGPGTDTQYF. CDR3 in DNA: TGTGCCAGCAGCTCCGCGGGCCCAGGCACAGATACGCAGTATTTT.

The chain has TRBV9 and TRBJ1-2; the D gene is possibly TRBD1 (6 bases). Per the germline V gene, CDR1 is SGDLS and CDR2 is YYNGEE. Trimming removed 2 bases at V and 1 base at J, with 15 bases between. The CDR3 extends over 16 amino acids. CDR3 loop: CASSVTGSLVNYGYTF. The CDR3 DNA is TGTGCCAGCAGCGTTACAGGGTCTTTAGTTAACTATGGCTACACCTTC.

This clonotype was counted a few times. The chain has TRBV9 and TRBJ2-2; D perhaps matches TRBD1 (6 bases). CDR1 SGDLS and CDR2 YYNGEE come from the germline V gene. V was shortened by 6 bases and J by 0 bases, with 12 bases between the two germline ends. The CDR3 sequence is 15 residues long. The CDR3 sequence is CASNLGTTNTGELFF. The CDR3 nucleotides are TGTGCCAGCAACCTAGGGACAACGAACACCGGGGAGCTGTTTTTT.

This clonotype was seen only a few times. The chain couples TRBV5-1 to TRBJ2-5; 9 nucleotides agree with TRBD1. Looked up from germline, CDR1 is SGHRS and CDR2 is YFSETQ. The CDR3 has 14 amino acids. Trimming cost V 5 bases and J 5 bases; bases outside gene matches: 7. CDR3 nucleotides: TGCGCCAGCAGTTCCGGGACAGGGATGGAGACCCAGTACTTC. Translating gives CASSSGTGMETQYF. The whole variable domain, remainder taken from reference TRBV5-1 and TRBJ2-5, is KAGVTQTPRYLIKTRGQQVTLSCSPISGHRSVSWYQQTPGQGLQFLFEYFSETQRNKGNFPGRFSGRQFSNSRSEMNVSTLELGDSALYLCASSSGTGMETQYFGPGTRLLVL.

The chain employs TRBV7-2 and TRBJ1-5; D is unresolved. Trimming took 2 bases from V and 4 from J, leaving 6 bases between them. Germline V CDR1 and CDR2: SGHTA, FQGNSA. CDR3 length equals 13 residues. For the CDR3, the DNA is TGTGCCAGCAGCTTACTCAGGAATCAGCCCCAGCATTTT. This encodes CASSLLRNQPQHF.